This T cell receptor beta chain was recorded in a study of blood T cell repertoires in COVID-19. Turning to the study itself: The United States, Italy and Spain were the sources of the acute and convalescent COVID-19 samples. T cells, B-cell-depleted T cells, or PBMCs supplied cDNA or gDNA.

The V and J ends lost 4 bases and 3 bases, in that order; junction bases with no gene match: 10. Germline V lookup: CDR1 SGHKS, CDR2 YYEKEE (reference sequence). The CDR3 totals 15 residues. In the study's own analysis: Amplification of reference gene primers provided the estimated nucleated cell counts. Produced via immunoSEQ multiplex PCR; TCRdb's table is partial and in-frame only. V, J and clone size reflect that table, while D and trimming were determined from the DNA. The data contain about 120,000 clones, 83% of them seen just once; the ten biggest clones take up approximately 2.3%. This TCR was recovered from a man aged 25-40 years with acute or convalescent COVID-19. Sequencing was performed on peripheral blood. The rearrangement uses TRBV5-5 and TRBJ2-7; 7 positions agree with TRBD1. The CDR3 DNA is TGTGCCAGCAGCCCTACTAACAGGGGACACTACGAGCAGTACGTC. Translation: CASSPTNRGHYEQYV.